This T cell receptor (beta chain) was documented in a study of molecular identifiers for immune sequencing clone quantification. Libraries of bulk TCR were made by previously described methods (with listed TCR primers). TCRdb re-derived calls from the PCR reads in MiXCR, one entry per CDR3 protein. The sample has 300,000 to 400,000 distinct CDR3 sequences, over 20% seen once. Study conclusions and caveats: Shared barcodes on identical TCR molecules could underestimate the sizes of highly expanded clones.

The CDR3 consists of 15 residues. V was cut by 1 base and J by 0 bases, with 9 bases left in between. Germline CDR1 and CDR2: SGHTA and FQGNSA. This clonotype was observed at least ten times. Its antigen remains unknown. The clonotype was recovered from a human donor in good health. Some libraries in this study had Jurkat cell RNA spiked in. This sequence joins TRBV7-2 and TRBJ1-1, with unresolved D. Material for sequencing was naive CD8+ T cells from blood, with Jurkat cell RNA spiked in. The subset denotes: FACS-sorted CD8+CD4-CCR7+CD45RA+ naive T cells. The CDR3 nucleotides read TGTGCCAGCAGCTTAGTCGGGCCCCTGAACACTGAAGCTTTCTTT. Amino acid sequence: CASSLVGPLNTEAFF.